One sample yielded the 11 T cell receptor beta chains listed below, sequenced in a study of blood T cells in healthy people across ages (dated by TCRdb to 2013 to 2016). Library generation was performed with 5' RACE. Instrument on record: Illumina HiSeq 2500. The second PCR ran for about 6 to 11 cycles and used a J-beta primer mix along with a sample-barcoded 5' primer. Through fastp at Q25 and MiXCR, TCRdb rebuilt clones from the public reads, retaining in-frame beta chains. Duplicate CDR3 protein sequences are folded into a single record with the most common DNA and genes. The sample data list more than 700,000 distinct CDR3 sequences, and around half of these were observed just once. The ten top clones hold 15% to 20% of the sample. Source material: blood. Source of these receptors: a man older than 75 in good health.

The chain uses TRBV2 and TRBJ2-1, with 11 bases lining up with TRBD2. Germline-derived CDR1 and CDR2 are SNHLY and FYNNEI. After removal of 5 bases from V and 10 bases from J, the junction contained 10 bases not matched to a gene. The CDR3 sequence is 15 residues long. CDR3 protein: CASSIGLAGPKEQFF. The DNA of the CDR3 is TGTGCCAGCAGTATAGGACTAGCGGGCCCAAAGGAGCAGTTCTTC.

The V call is TRBV28, the J call TRBJ2-7, with D tentatively TRBD1 (6 bases). The CDR3 loop spans 16 amino acids. The V and J ends lost 3 bases and 2 bases respectively, with 17 bases between them. Germline loops: CDR1 MDHEN, CDR2 SYDVKM. The CDR3 DNA follows: TGTGCCAGCAGTTTTTCCGACCTACAGGGTGCCTACGAGCAGTACTTC. Translating gives CASSFSDLQGAYEQYF. Full variable domain (outside the CDR3, taken from reference TRBV28 and TRBJ2-7): DVKVTQSSRYLVKRTGEKVFLECVQDMDHENMFWYRQDPGLGLRLIYFSYDVKMKEKGDIPEGYSVSREKKERFSLILESASTNQTSMYLCASSFSDLQGAYEQYFGPGTRLTVT.

The rearrangement links TRBV5-5 to TRBJ1-2; 9 bases agree with TRBD1. There are 14 residues in the CDR3. Trimming at V came to 4 bases and at J to 4 bases, leaving 5 bases not matched to a gene. Germline values: CDR1 SGHKS, CDR2 YYEKEE (reference sequence). This chain's CDR3 is CASSTGTGTYGYTF. The DNA of the CDR3 is TGTGCCAGCAGCACCGGGACAGGGACCTATGGCTACACCTTC.

This chain uses TRBV11-3 with TRBJ2-5, with a weak D call TRBD2 (6 bases). CDR3 length: 15 amino acids. Trimming shortened V by 5 bases and J by 1 base, and 14 bases separated the two germline ends. Germline V gene data show CDR1 as SGHNT and CDR2 as YENEEA. The CDR3 sequence is CASSPGGGSQETQYF. The CDR3 coding sequence is TGTGCCAGCAGCCCCGGTGGGGGGTCCCAAGAGACCCAGTACTTC. The entire variable domain, with the rest obtained from reference TRBV11-3 and TRBJ2-5, is as follows: EAGVVQSPRYKIIEKKQPVAFWCNPISGHNTLYWYLQNLGQGPELLIRYENEEAVDDSQLPKDRFSAERLKGVDSTLKIQPAELGDSAVYLCASSPGGGSQETQYFGPGTRLLVL.

The chain recombines TRBV29-1 with TRBJ1-4; 12 nucleotides align to TRBD1. The CDR3 totals 16 residues. Germline V gene sequence: CDR1 SQVTM, CDR2 ANQGSEA. The V segment lost 0 bases and the J segment 13 bases; nucleotides outside the gene matches: 12. The CDR3 spells CSVEEGGQGAAGGLFF. CDR3 DNA sequence: TGCAGCGTTGAAGAGGGGGGACAGGGGGCTGCTGGCGGACTGTTTTTT.

V and J are TRBV5-4 and TRBJ2-3; 8 nucleotides line up with TRBD2. Trimming took 2 bases from V and 6 from J; bases not matched to a gene: 11. CDR3 length equals 16 residues. The germline V gene encodes CDR1 SGHNT and CDR2 YYREEE (reference sequence). The CDR3, as DNA: TGTGCCAGCAGCTTCCAGGCCTATTCTAGCGGGGATACGCAGTATTTT. Its protein is CASSFQAYSSGDTQYF.

As for this clonotype: A much larger clone lies one base from this, so it may be a read error. J is TRBJ2-1 and V is TRBV5-1, with 7 bases fitting TRBD2. Germline V gene data show CDR1 as SGHRS and CDR2 as YFSETQ. This CDR3 region has 17 residues. The J segment lost 1 base and the V segment lost 3 bases, leaving 10 bases of the junction unmatched. The CDR3 region has the DNA TGCGCCAGCAGCTGGGGCCCGGCTAGCGGTTCCTACAATGAGCAGTTCTTC. It encodes CASSWGPASGSYNEQFF.

A few counts support this clonotype. This chain uses TRBV29-1 with TRBJ2-3; 8 nucleotides line up with TRBD2. There are 15 residues in the CDR3. V dropped 4 bases and J dropped 0; count of bases not matched to a gene: 6. Germline-derived CDR1 and CDR2 are SQVTM and ANQGSEA. The CDR3 region is CSVASTSGSTDTQYF. CDR3 nucleotides: TGCAGCGTTGCCAGTACTAGCGGTAGCACAGATACGCAGTATTTT.

This clonotype occurred a few times. This chain joins TRBV28 and TRBJ2-7, with D perhaps being TRBD1 or TRBD2 (5 bases each). CDR3 length: 15 amino acids. The V gene lost 8 bases and the J gene lost 3 bases, with 20 bases spanning the gap. Germline CDR1 is MDHEN and CDR2 is SYDVKM. The CDR3 spells CASGGPGQRHYEQYF. As DNA, the CDR3 is TGTGCCAGCGGGGGACCGGGGCAGCGGCACTACGAGCAGTACTTC.

Details on this clonotype: Compared with germline, one end of the junction differs, possibly owing to a read error. The rearrangement joins TRBV10-1 to TRBJ2-3; D uncertain. The CDR3 contains 15 residues. Germline V lookup: CDR1 WNHNN, CDR2 SYGVQD (reference sequence). This chain's CDR3 is CDSSEAVDATDTQYF. Written as DNA, the CDR3 is TGCGACAGCAGTGAAGCTGTGGACGCCACAGATACGCAGTATTTT.

The genes are TRBV7-2 and TRBJ1-6; D possibly corresponds to TRBD1 (6 bases). The CDR3 runs to 16 residues. Germline V gives CDR1 SGHTA, CDR2 FQGNSA. The germline V and J ends were trimmed by 5 bases and 5 bases, with 16 bases remaining between them. CDR3 in amino acids: CASSPRGGGNNSPLHF. DNA of the CDR3: TGTGCCAGCAGCCCCAGAGGAGGGGGTAATAATTCACCCCTCCACTTT.